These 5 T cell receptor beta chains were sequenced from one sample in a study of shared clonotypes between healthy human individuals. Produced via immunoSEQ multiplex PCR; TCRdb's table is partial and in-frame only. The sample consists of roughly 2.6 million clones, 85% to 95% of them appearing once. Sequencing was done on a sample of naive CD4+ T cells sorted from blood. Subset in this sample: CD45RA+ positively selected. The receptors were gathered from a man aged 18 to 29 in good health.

DNA of the CDR3: TGTGCCAGTAGGGCCATCAGCTCGTCCTACAATGAGCAGTTCTTC. It yields the protein CASRAISSSYNEQFF. J is TRBJ2-1 and V is TRBV19; D unresolved. V was trimmed by 6 bases and J by 1 base, leaving 13 bases between them. Germline lookup yields CDR1 LNHDA and CDR2 SQIVND (reference sequence). The CDR3 loop spans 15 amino acids.

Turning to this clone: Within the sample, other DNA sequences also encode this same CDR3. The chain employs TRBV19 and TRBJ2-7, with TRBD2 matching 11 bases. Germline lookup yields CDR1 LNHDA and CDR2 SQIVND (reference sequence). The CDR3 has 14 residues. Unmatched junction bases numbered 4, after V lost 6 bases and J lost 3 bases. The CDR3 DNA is TGTGCCAGTAGCAGGACTAGCGGGTTCTACGAGCAGTACTTC. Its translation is CASSRTSGFYEQYF.

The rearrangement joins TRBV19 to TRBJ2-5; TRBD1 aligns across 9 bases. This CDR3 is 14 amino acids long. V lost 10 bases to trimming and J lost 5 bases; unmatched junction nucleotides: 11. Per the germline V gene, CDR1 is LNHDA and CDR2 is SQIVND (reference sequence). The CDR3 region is CATRDTGGAETQYF. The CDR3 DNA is TGTGCCACCCGAGATACAGGGGGCGCGGAGACCCAGTACTTC. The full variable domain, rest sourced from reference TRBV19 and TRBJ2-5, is DGGITQSPKYLFRKEGQNVTLSCEQNLNHDAMYWYRQDPGQGLRLIYYSQIVNDFQKGDIAEGYSVSREKKESFPLTVTSAQKNPTAFYLCATRDTGGAETQYFGPGTRLLVL.

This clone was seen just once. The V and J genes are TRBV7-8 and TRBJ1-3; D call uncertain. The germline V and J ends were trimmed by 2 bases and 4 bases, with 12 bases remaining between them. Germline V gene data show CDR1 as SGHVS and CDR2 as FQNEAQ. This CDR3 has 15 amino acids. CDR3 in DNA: TGTGCCAGCAGCTTACTGCGGCACTTAGGAAACACCATATATTTT. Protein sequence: CASSLLRHLGNTIYF.

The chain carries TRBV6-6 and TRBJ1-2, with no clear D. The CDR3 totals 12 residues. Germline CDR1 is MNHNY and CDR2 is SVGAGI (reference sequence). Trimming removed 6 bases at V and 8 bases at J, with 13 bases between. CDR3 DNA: TGTGCCAGCAGAAATGGAGGAGCCGGCTACACCTTC. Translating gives CASRNGGAGYTF.